This is a list of T cell receptor beta chains from one sample in a study of CD8 T cells in ankylosing spondylitis. TCRdb reanalysed the 5' RACE reads using MiXCR and keeps one entry per CDR3 protein. This sample has roughly 700,000 distinct CDR3 sequences; roughly 20% occur once, and the top ten carry over 15%. Sequenced input: blood, either unsorted or a sorted T cell fraction (not recorded which). The receptors derive from a male donor with ankylosing spondylitis. CDR3s include the opening cysteine and the closing phenylalanine or tryptophan. D genes are given only for firm matches. Clone size, where shown, is once, few, many, or a class for clones that have expanded.

v_gene: TRBV27; j_gene: TRBJ1-2; d_gene: TRBD1; len: 15; abundance: few; CDR3aa: CASSLEGQANYGYTF; CDR3nt: TGTGCCAGCAGTTTAGAGGGACAGGCTAACTATGGCTACACCTTC
v_gene: TRBV16; j_gene: TRBJ1-5; d_gene: NA; len: 14; abundance: NA; CDR3aa: CASSRWTADQPQHF; CDR3nt: TGTGCCAGCAGCCGGTGGACAGCGGATCAGCCCCAGCATTTT
v_gene: TRBV7-6; j_gene: TRBJ2-2; d_gene: TRBD2; len: 17; abundance: few; CDR3aa: CASSSQTSGMGTGELFF; CDR3nt: TGTGCCAGCAGCTCTCAAACTAGCGGGATGGGCACCGGGGAGCTGTTTTTT
v_gene: TRBV11-1; j_gene: TRBJ2-3; d_gene: TRBD1; len: 19; abundance: NA; CDR3aa: CASSVRGGQANGATDTQYF; CDR3nt: TGTGCCAGCAGCGTCCGCGGAGGACAGGCAAATGGGGCCACAGATACGCAGTATTTT
v_gene: TRBV7-9; j_gene: TRBJ2-1; d_gene: TRBD2; len: 15; abundance: NA; CDR3aa: CASSPPAGGSNEQFF; CDR3nt: TGTGCCAGCAGCCCACCCGCGGGAGGGTCCAATGAGCAGTTCTTC
v_gene: TRBV6-1; j_gene: TRBJ2-7; d_gene: NA; len: 13; abundance: NA; CDR3aa: CASSSYEGDEQYF; CDR3nt: TGTGCCAGCAGCTCCTATGAGGGGGACGAGCAGTACTTC
v_gene: TRBV18; j_gene: TRBJ1-1; d_gene: NA; len: 13; abundance: NA; CDR3aa: CASLQTLNTEAFF; CDR3nt: TGTGCCAGCCTACAGACCTTGAACACTGAAGCTTTCTTT
v_gene: TRBV4-1; j_gene: TRBJ1-1; d_gene: NA; len: 14; abundance: few; CDR3aa: CASSPVGRRTEAFF; CDR3nt: TGCGCCAGCAGCCCGGTCGGCCGTCGCACTGAAGCTTTCTTT
v_gene: TRBV27; j_gene: TRBJ1-4; d_gene: NA; len: 15; abundance: few; CDR3aa: CASSLLGAGGEKLFF; CDR3nt: TGTGCCAGCAGTTTACTGGGGGCCGGGGGTGAAAAACTGTTTTTT
v_gene: TRBV12-3/TRBV12-4; j_gene: TRBJ2-1; d_gene: TRBD1; len: 15; abundance: few; CDR3aa: CASSLAGGWYNEQFF; CDR3nt: TGTGCCAGCAGTTTAGCAGGGGGCTGGTACAATGAGCAGTTCTTC
v_gene: TRBV29-1; j_gene: TRBJ2-1; d_gene: NA; len: 12; abundance: many; CDR3aa: CSVEPRRNEQFF; CDR3nt: TGCAGCGTTGAACCCCGCCGTAATGAGCAGTTCTTC
v_gene: TRBV20-1; j_gene: TRBJ2-5; d_gene: TRBD1; len: 18; abundance: NA; CDR3aa: CSAIPRNRGTGAQETQYF; CDR3nt: TGCAGTGCTATTCCCCGAAATCGCGGGACAGGGGCCCAAGAGACCCAGTACTTC
v_gene: TRBV2; j_gene: TRBJ1-1; d_gene: NA; len: 13; abundance: few; CDR3aa: CASSQTLNTEAFF; CDR3nt: TGTGCCAGCAGCCAGACTTTGAACACTGAAGCTTTCTTT
v_gene: TRBV7-9; j_gene: TRBJ1-2; d_gene: TRBD1; len: 16; abundance: NA; CDR3aa: CASSERQGSLEYGYTF; CDR3nt: TGTGCCAGCAGCGAAAGACAGGGTTCCCTCGAGTATGGCTACACCTTC
v_gene: TRBV20-1; j_gene: TRBJ2-3; d_gene: NA; len: 14; abundance: once; CDR3aa: CSARVRGTTDTQYF; CDR3nt: TGCAGTGCTAGAGTTAGGGGGACCACAGATACGCAGTATTTT
v_gene: TRBV7-2; j_gene: TRBJ2-7; d_gene: TRBD2; len: 15; abundance: NA; CDR3aa: CASSPSGTSGREQYF; CDR3nt: TGTGCCAGCAGCCCTTCCGGGACTAGCGGGCGAGAGCAGTACTTC
v_gene: TRBV12-3/TRBV12-4; j_gene: TRBJ1-2; d_gene: NA; len: 13; abundance: many; CDR3aa: CASSSGINYGYTF; CDR3nt: TGTGCCAGCAGTTCAGGGATCAACTATGGCTACACCTTC
v_gene: TRBV7-9; j_gene: TRBJ1-1; d_gene: NA; len: 15; abundance: few; CDR3aa: CASSLAWLQNTEAFF; CDR3nt: TGTGCCAGCAGCTTAGCGTGGCTTCAGAACACTGAAGCTTTCTTT
v_gene: TRBV5-6; j_gene: TRBJ2-3; d_gene: NA; len: 16; abundance: NA; CDR3aa: CASSLDRGNDADTQYF; CDR3nt: TGTGCCAGCAGCTTGGACCGGGGGAACGACGCAGATACGCAGTATTTT
v_gene: TRBV7-9; j_gene: TRBJ1-1; d_gene: NA; len: 10; abundance: few; CDR3aa: CASSPNEAFF; CDR3nt: TGTGCCAGCAGCCCAAATGAAGCTTTCTTT
v_gene: TRBV19; j_gene: TRBJ2-1; d_gene: NA; len: 12; abundance: many; CDR3aa: CASSIDYYEQFF; CDR3nt: TGTGCCAGTAGTATAGATTACTATGAGCAGTTCTTC
v_gene: TRBV29-1; j_gene: TRBJ2-7; d_gene: TRBD1; len: 13; abundance: few; CDR3aa: CSVRDSYSYEQYF; CDR3nt: TGCAGCGTCAGGGACAGCTACTCCTACGAGCAGTACTTC
v_gene: TRBV4-2; j_gene: TRBJ2-7; d_gene: TRBD2; len: 16; abundance: few; CDR3aa: CASSQDRGGSLYEQYF; CDR3nt: TGTGCCAGCAGCCAAGATCGGGGGGGGAGCCTCTACGAGCAGTACTTC
v_gene: TRBV15; j_gene: TRBJ2-4; d_gene: TRBD1; len: 15; abundance: many; CDR3aa: CATSRTQGAANIQYF; CDR3nt: TGTGCCACCAGCCGAACACAGGGGGCGGCAAACATTCAGTACTTC
v_gene: TRBV25-1; j_gene: TRBJ1-2; d_gene: TRBD1; len: 13; abundance: few; CDR3aa: CASTGGLDYGYTF; CDR3nt: TGTGCCAGCACAGGGGGCCTTGACTATGGCTACACCTTC
v_gene: TRBV27; j_gene: TRBJ2-7; d_gene: NA; len: 13; abundance: NA; CDR3aa: CASSSDTAYEQYF; CDR3nt: TGTGCCAGCAGTTCTGACACCGCCTACGAGCAGTACTTC
v_gene: TRBV28; j_gene: TRBJ1-4; d_gene: NA; len: 15; abundance: few; CDR3aa: CASSFDPRRGEKLFF; CDR3nt: TGTGCCAGCAGTTTCGACCCGAGGAGGGGCGAAAAACTGTTTTTT
v_gene: TRBV29-1; j_gene: TRBJ1-1; d_gene: NA; len: 15; abundance: few; CDR3aa: CSVDDPWGVGTEAFF; CDR3nt: TGCAGCGTTGACGACCCCTGGGGGGTTGGCACTGAAGCTTTCTTT
v_gene: TRBV12-3/TRBV12-4; j_gene: TRBJ2-5; d_gene: TRBD2; len: 20; abundance: few; CDR3aa: CASSFLGLAGVRPPRETQYF; CDR3nt: TGTGCCAGCAGTTTCTTGGGACTAGCGGGAGTTAGGCCCCCCCGAGAGACCCAGTACTTC
v_gene: TRBV15; j_gene: TRBJ2-2; d_gene: NA; len: 17; abundance: few; CDR3aa: CATSRDAGWADTGELFF; CDR3nt: TGTGCCACCAGCAGAGATGCGGGGTGGGCGGACACCGGGGAGCTGTTTTTT
v_gene: TRBV15; j_gene: TRBJ1-3; d_gene: NA; len: 15; abundance: few; CDR3aa: CATSRSPATGNTIYF; CDR3nt: TGTGCCACCAGCAGGAGTCCAGCCACTGGAAACACCATATATTTT
v_gene: TRBV4-3; j_gene: TRBJ2-7; d_gene: TRBD1; len: 13; abundance: many; CDR3aa: CASSQSTGNEQYF; CDR3nt: TGCGCCAGCAGCCAATCGACAGGGAACGAGCAGTACTTC
v_gene: TRBV20-1; j_gene: TRBJ1-1; d_gene: NA; len: 16; abundance: few; CDR3aa: CSARTTGRSMNTEAFF; CDR3nt: TGCAGTGCTAGAACGACAGGCCGATCCATGAACACTGAAGCTTTCTTT
v_gene: TRBV4-3; j_gene: TRBJ1-1; d_gene: NA; len: 14; abundance: NA; CDR3aa: CASSQDRVYGEAFF; CDR3nt: TGCGCCAGCAGCCAAGACAGGGTATATGGGGAAGCTTTCTTT
v_gene: TRBV29-1; j_gene: TRBJ2-3; d_gene: NA; len: 12; abundance: many; CDR3aa: CSVHRESDTQYF; CDR3nt: TGCAGCGTCCACAGGGAATCAGATACGCAGTATTTT
v_gene: TRBV10-3; j_gene: TRBJ2-2; d_gene: TRBD2; len: 15; abundance: few; CDR3aa: CAISVGTSLNGELFF; CDR3nt: TGTGCCATCAGTGTGGGGACTAGCTTAAACGGGGAGCTGTTTTTT
v_gene: TRBV10-3; j_gene: TRBJ2-1; d_gene: TRBD1; len: 15; abundance: NA; CDR3aa: CAISNTGTGINEQFF; CDR3nt: TGTGCCATCAGCAATACCGGGACAGGGATCAATGAGCAGTTCTTC
v_gene: TRBV4-2; j_gene: TRBJ2-6; d_gene: NA; len: 14; abundance: NA; CDR3aa: CASSLELGANVLTF; CDR3nt: TGTGCCAGCAGCCTGGAACTTGGGGCCAACGTCCTGACTTTC
v_gene: TRBV25-1; j_gene: TRBJ2-7; d_gene: NA; len: 12; abundance: many; CDR3aa: CASSDTVYEQYF; CDR3nt: TGTGCCAGCAGTGATACAGTATACGAGCAGTACTTC
v_gene: TRBV3-1; j_gene: TRBJ2-7; d_gene: TRBD2; len: 14; abundance: NA; CDR3aa: CASTGTSGKYEQYF; CDR3nt: TGTGCCAGCACAGGGACTAGCGGAAAATACGAGCAGTACTTC
v_gene: TRBV12-3/TRBV12-4; j_gene: TRBJ2-3; d_gene: TRBD2; len: 13; abundance: many; CDR3aa: CASSLAGRDTQYF; CDR3nt: TGTGCCAGCAGCCTAGCGGGACGGGATACGCAGTATTTT
v_gene: TRBV25-1; j_gene: TRBJ1-6; d_gene: TRBD1; len: 15; abundance: few; CDR3aa: CASSEPDRGIAPLHF; CDR3nt: TGTGCCAGCAGTGAACCCGACAGGGGTATTGCACCCCTCCACTTT
v_gene: TRBV4-3; j_gene: TRBJ2-3; d_gene: TRBD2; len: 17; abundance: NA; CDR3aa: CASSQDGLAGGADTQYF; CDR3nt: TGCGCCAGCAGCCAAGATGGGCTAGCGGGAGGAGCGGATACGCAGTATTTT
v_gene: TRBV7-8; j_gene: TRBJ2-3; d_gene: TRBD2; len: 16; abundance: NA; CDR3aa: CASSSGGLASTDTQYF; CDR3nt: TGTGCCAGCAGCTCAGGGGGACTAGCATCCACAGATACGCAGTATTTT